The present T cell receptor beta chain was sequenced within a study of response to subunit inactivated influenza vaccine. This clonotype was found a few times. The CDR3 contains 17 residues. J was trimmed by 5 bases and V by 0 bases; bases with no gene match: 8. CDR1 is MGHRA, CDR2 YSYEKL, per germline. MiXCR was run by TCRdb on the RT-PCR reads, yielding one entry per CDR3 protein. The sample yields about 540,000 distinct CDR3 sequences, less than 25% seen once. These data also formed part of another study, on T cells expressing NK-cell markers. That work adds: TCR beta cDNA was generated via 5'RACE template switching incorporating UMIs. Sequenced donors, eight in total, included seven who were HCMV-seropositive and one who was seronegative. The CD3+CD56-NKG2C+ fraction of a handful of donors was likewise dominated by these clonotypes.

The chain uses TRBV4-1 and TRBJ1-4, with 8 bases matching TRBD1. The input for sequencing was CD4+ T cells sorted from PBMCs, taken roughly 12 days after vaccination. This sequence originates from a man in his fifties who received an inactivated influenza vaccine. CDR3 sequence (DNA): TGCGCCAGCAGCCAAGATCGGCCAGGGGGCGCGAATGAAAAACTGTTTTTT. It is translated as CASSQDRPGGANEKLFF.